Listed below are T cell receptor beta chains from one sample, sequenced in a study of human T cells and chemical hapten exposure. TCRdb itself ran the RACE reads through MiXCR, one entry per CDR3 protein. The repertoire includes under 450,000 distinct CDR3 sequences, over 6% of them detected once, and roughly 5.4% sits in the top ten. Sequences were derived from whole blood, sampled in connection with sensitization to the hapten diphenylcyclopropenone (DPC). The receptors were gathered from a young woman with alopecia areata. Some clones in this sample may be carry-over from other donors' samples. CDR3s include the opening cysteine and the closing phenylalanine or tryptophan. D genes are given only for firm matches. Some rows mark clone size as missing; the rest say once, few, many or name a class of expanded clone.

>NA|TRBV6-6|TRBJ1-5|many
CASRAYQPQHF
TGTGCCAGCAGGGCGTACCAGCCCCAGCATTTT
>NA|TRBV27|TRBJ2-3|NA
CASSLLLGTDTQYF
TGTGCCAGCAGTTTATTGCTAGGCACAGATACGCAGTATTTT
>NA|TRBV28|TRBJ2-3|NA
CASSFLSFGGRTDTQYF
TGTGCCAGCAGTTTCCTCAGCTTCGGGGGCCGGACAGATACGCAGTATTTT
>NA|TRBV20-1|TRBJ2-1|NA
CSAKGRRSSYNEQFF
TGCAGTGCTAAAGGGAGAAGAAGCTCCTACAATGAGCAGTTCTTC
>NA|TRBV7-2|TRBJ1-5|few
CASSLAGAGGNQPQHF
TGTGCCAGCAGCTTAGCTGGGGCCGGAGGCAATCAGCCCCAGCATTTT
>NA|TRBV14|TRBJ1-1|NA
CASSSPLDKAEAFF
TGTGCCAGCAGCTCCCCACTGGACAAAGCTGAAGCTTTCTTT
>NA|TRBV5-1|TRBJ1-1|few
CASSLVNGNTEAFF
TGCGCCAGCAGCTTGGTAAACGGGAACACTGAAGCTTTCTTT
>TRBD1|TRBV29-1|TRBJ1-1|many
CSVERQGSGTEAFF
TGCAGCGTGGAACGACAGGGATCGGGCACTGAAGCTTTCTTT
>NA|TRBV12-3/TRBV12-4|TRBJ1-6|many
CASSLLGAASPLHF
TGTGCCAGCAGTTTGCTGGGGGCAGCATCACCCCTCCACTTT
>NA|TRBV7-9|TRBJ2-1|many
CASSSPSQPAVKQFF
TGTGCCAGCAGCTCCCCTTCCCAGCCCGCAGTTAAGCAGTTCTTC
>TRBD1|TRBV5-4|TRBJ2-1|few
CASSLYGTGVQFF
TGTGCCAGCAGCTTGTACGGGACAGGGGTACAGTTCTTC
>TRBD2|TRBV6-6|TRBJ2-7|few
CASSYPGREGYEQYF
TGTGCCAGCAGTTACCCCGGACGGGAGGGGTACGAGCAGTACTTC
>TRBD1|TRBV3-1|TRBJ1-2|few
CASSHLDRGHNYGYTF
TGTGCCAGCAGCCACCTGGACAGGGGGCATAACTATGGCTACACCTTC
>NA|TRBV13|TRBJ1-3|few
CASSSRGLSGNTIYF
TGTGCCAGCAGCTCTAGAGGCCTCTCTGGAAACACCATATATTTT
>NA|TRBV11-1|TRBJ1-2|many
CASSLGQTHYGYTF
TGTGCCAGCAGCTTAGGCCAGACGCACTATGGCTACACCTTC
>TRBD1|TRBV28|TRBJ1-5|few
CASSFTLRDRHSNQPQHF
TGTGCCAGCAGTTTCACGCTCCGGGACAGACATAGCAATCAGCCCCAGCATTTT
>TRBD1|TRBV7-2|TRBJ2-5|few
CASSPRTGPEETQYF
TGTGCCAGCAGCCCCCGGACAGGGCCGGAAGAGACCCAGTACTTC
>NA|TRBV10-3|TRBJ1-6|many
CAISESKGNSPLHF
TGTGCCATCAGTGAGTCGAAGGGGAATTCACCCCTCCACTTT
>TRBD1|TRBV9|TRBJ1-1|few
CASSAYLGTGPEAFF
TGTGCCAGCAGCGCATATTTAGGGACAGGGCCTGAAGCTTTCTTT
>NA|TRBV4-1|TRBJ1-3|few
CASSQALIPGGLGNTIYF
TGCGCCAGCAGCCAAGCTCTTATCCCGGGTGGTCTTGGAAACACCATATATTTT
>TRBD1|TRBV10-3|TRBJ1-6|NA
CAIRQGLEESSPLHF
TGTGCCATCAGACAGGGGCTTGAGGAAAGTTCACCCCTCCACTTT
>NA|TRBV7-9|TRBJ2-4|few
CASSLVFSRDPRANIQYF
TGTGCCAGCAGCTTAGTATTTAGCAGGGACCCAAGGGCGAACATTCAGTACTTC
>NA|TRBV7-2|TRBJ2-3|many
CASSSSGAGSTDTQYF
TGTGCCAGCAGCTCCAGTGGCGCGGGGTCCACAGATACGCAGTATTTT
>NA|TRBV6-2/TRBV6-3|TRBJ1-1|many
CASSRGPPNAEAFF
TGTGCCAGCAGCCGGGGACCCCCGAACGCTGAAGCTTTCTTT
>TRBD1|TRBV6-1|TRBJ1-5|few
CASRGQNNQPQHF
TGTGCCAGCAGGGGACAGAATAATCAGCCCCAGCATTTT
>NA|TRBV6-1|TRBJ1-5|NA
CASCPGGNQPQHF
TGTGCCAGCTGTCCGGGGGGCAATCAGCCCCAGCATTTT
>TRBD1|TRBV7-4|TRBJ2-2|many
CASSLGQGGTGELFF
TGTGCCAGCAGCTTGGGACAGGGGGGCACCGGGGAGCTGTTTTTT
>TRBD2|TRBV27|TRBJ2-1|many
CASSMLGSGGDNEQFF
TGTGCCAGCAGTATGTTGGGGAGCGGGGGGGACAATGAGCAGTTCTTC
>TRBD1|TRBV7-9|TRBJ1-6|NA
CASSLRGEERSPLHF
TGTGCCAGCAGCCTCAGGGGGGAAGAGAGGTCACCCCTCCACTTT
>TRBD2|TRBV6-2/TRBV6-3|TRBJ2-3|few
CASSYSGGAADTQYF
TGTGCCAGCAGTTATAGCGGGGGGGCCGCAGATACGCAGTATTTT
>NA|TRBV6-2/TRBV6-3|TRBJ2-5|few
CASSYRNAGETQYF
TGTGCCAGCAGTTATCGGAACGCGGGAGAGACCCAGTACTTC
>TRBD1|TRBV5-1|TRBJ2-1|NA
CASSLAPGPGTGSNEQFF
TGCGCCAGCAGCTTGGCACCCGGTCCGGGGACAGGATCCAATGAGCAGTTCTTC
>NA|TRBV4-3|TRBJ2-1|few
CASSHGGLPESSYNEQFF
TGCGCCAGCAGCCACGGGGGGCTGCCGGAAAGCTCCTACAATGAGCAGTTCTTC
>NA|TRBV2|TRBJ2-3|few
CASRLPGQSTDTQYF
TGTGCCAGCAGATTACCGGGACAAAGCACAGATACGCAGTATTTT
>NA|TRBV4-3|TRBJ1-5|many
CASSQDRLNPNQPQHF
TGCGCCAGCAGCCAAGATCGGTTGAATCCCAATCAGCCCCAGCATTTT
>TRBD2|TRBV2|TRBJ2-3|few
CASGPTLAVTDTQYF
TGTGCCAGCGGGCCTACGCTAGCGGTAACAGATACGCAGTATTTT
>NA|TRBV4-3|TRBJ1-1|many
CASSQGRAGIYTEAFF
TGCGCCAGCAGCCAGGGGAGGGCAGGGATTTACACTGAAGCTTTCTTT
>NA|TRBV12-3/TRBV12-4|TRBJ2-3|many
CASSRTVDTQYF
TGTGCCAGCAGCAGGACAGTAGATACGCAGTATTTT
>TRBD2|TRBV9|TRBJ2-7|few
CASSPGAGGFYEQYF
TGTGCCAGCAGCCCTGGGGCGGGGGGCTTCTACGAGCAGTACTTC
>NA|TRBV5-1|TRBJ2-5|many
CASSSGEMRETQYF
TGCGCCAGCAGCTCCGGGGAAATGAGGGAGACCCAGTACTTC
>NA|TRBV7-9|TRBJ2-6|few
CASSSETGRTDSGANVLTF
TGTGCCAGCAGCTCAGAAACCGGACGTACAGACTCTGGGGCCAACGTCCTGACTTTC
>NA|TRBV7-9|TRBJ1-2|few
CASSPRARDYGYTF
TGTGCCAGCAGCCCCAGGGCCAGAGACTATGGCTACACCTTC
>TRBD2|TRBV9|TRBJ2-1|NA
CASSVSTRLAGGPSYNEQFF
TGTGCCAGCAGCGTGAGTACCCGACTAGCGGGGGGGCCCTCCTACAATGAGCAGTTCTTC
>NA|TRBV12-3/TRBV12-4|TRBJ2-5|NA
CASSLGSYQETQYF
TGTGCCAGCAGTTTAGGCAGCTACCAAGAGACCCAGTACTTC
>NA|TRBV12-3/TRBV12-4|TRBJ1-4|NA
CASSALSTRREKLFF
TGTGCCAGCAGTGCCCTGTCTACCAGGCGGGAAAAACTGTTTTTT
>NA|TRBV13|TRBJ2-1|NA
CASSLQGLAHNEQFF
TGTGCCAGCAGCTTACAGGGTTTAGCACACAATGAGCAGTTCTTC
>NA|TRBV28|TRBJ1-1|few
CASRLPGQNTEAFF
TGTGCCAGCAGACTTCCGGGACAAAACACTGAAGCTTTCTTT
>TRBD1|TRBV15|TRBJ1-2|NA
CATSDPWTGSYYPRYTF
TGTGCCACCAGCGACCCCTGGACAGGAAGTTATTATCCCCGCTACACCTTC
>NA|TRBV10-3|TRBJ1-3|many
CATTGLSSGNTIYF
TGTGCCACCACGGGACTAAGCTCTGGAAACACCATATATTTT